These 8 T cell receptor beta chains were all obtained from the same sample, sequenced in a study of blood T cells in healthy people across ages. Then a second PCR, running about 6 to 11 cycles, was carried out with a sample-barcoded 5' primer and a J-beta primer mix. TCRdb re-analysed the 5' RACE reads in MiXCR, keeping a single row per CDR3 protein. The sample gives about 1.1 million distinct CDR3 sequences, more than 30% of which show up once; approximately 14% is in the top ten. The sequenced material came from blood. The receptor source for this set is a man younger than 30 in good health.

This clonotype was recorded a few times. The chain links TRBV27 to TRBJ2-4; D might be TRBD1 or TRBD2, each matching 5 bases. Trimming cost V 3 bases and J 8 bases, with 11 bases left between them. Per germline, CDR1 MNHEY and CDR2 SMNVEV (reference sequence). The CDR3 extends over 13 amino acids. DNA of the CDR3: TGTGCCAGCAGTTTGACGCGAGGGGACATTCAGTACTTC. It codes for CASSLTRGDIQYF.

This clonotype was seen a handful of times. The chain employs TRBV5-6 and TRBJ2-1, with D tentatively TRBD2 (6 bases). V shed 0 bases and J shed 9 bases, with 16 bases lying between them. From germline, CDR1 is SGHDT and CDR2 YYEEEE. This CDR3 contains 15 residues. CDR3 loop: CASSLETSDNPEQFF. CDR3 DNA sequence: TGTGCCAGCAGCTTGGAGACTAGTGACAATCCTGAGCAGTTCTTC.

This clonotype was picked up a small number of times. The chain joins TRBV2 to TRBJ2-5; possibly TRBD2 for D (5 bases). The CDR3 runs 13 residues. Trimming cost V 6 bases and J 1 base, with 9 bases left between them. Germline V gene lookup returns CDR1 SNHLY and CDR2 FYNNEI. Written as DNA, the CDR3 is TGTGCCAGCAGAGCCGGGATCCAAGAGACCCAGTACTTC. This gives the protein CASRAGIQETQYF.

This clonotype has just a few counts. The rearrangement links TRBV12-3 or TRBV12-4 to TRBJ2-5, with D maybe TRBD2 (6 bases). The CDR3 totals 13 residues. V lost 3 bases and J lost 3, with 8 bases in between. CDR3 sequence reads: CASSFWGEETQYF. The CDR3 DNA reads as TGTGCCAGCAGTTTTTGGGGGGAAGAGACCCAGTACTTC.

In its sample, this clonotype was seen a few times. This chain joins TRBV5-6 and TRBJ1-4; a weak D match, TRBD1 (6 bases). V was cut by 2 bases and J by 6 bases, with 11 bases left in between. CDR3 size: 14 residues. Germline CDR1 SGHDT, CDR2 YYEEEE. The CDR3 sequence: CASSFDRQYEKLFF. The CDR3 DNA sequence: TGTGCCAGCAGCTTTGACAGGCAGTATGAAAAACTGTTTTTT.

The rearrangement links TRBV29-1 to TRBJ2-7, with D perhaps matching TRBD1 (6 bases). The J call may not be correct, given that the DNA end is closer to TRBJ2-5. Germline V gene sequence: CDR1 SQVTM, CDR2 ANQGSEA. This CDR3 comprises 14 residues. CDR3 amino acids: CSYTPDSEQETQYF. The CDR3 coding sequence is TGCAGCTATACCCCGGACAGCGAACAAGAGACCCAGTACTTC.

This clonotype was seen a few times. This chain joins TRBV12-3 or TRBV12-4 and TRBJ1-2; a weak D match, TRBD1 (5 bases). This CDR3 comprises 12 residues. With 6 bases removed from V and 7 bases from J, the gap between germline ends came to 12 bases. DNA of the CDR3: TGTGCCAGCAGGGGTGAGGGGAGTGGCTACACCTTC. This sequence encodes CASRGEGSGYTF.

The chain employs TRBV25-1 and TRBJ1-6; D perhaps matches TRBD1 (5 bases). The CDR3 contains 15 residues. V shed 1 base and J shed 6 bases, with 10 bases lying between them. Germline V gene data show CDR1 as MGHDK and CDR2 as SYGVNS. CDR3 bases: TGTGCCAGCAGTGAATCAGAGGGGATTAATTCACCCCTCCACTTT. It translates to CASSESEGINSPLHF.